Each of the 9 T cell receptor beta chains below was sequenced from the same sample in a study of T cell changes during pregnancy in multiple sclerosis. TCRdb's copy holds only in-frame clones and misses some; the assay was immunoSEQ multiplex PCR. The sample includes around 77,000 clones, 91% of them seen just once. The source was peripheral blood, collected in the third trimester of pregnancy. The receptors were gathered from a female donor in good health, enrolled as a control in a pregnancy study.

J is TRBJ1-2 and V is TRBV19, with TRBD1 identical over 9 bases. V was clipped by 5 bases and J by 7 bases; unmatched bases: 5. The CDR3 has 13 residues. CDR1 and CDR2 from the germline V gene are LNHDA and SQIVND (reference sequence). The CDR3 DNA follows: TGTGCCAGTAGTGCGGGACAGGGCTTTGGCTACACCTTC. Amino acid sequence: CASSAGQGFGYTF.

The chain recombines TRBV5-4 with TRBJ2-7; perhaps TRBD1 as D (5 bases). CDR3 length: 14 residues. V lost 5 bases and J 7 bases, leaving 19 bases between the germline ends. Germline V CDR1 and CDR2: SGHNT, YYREEE (reference sequence). This chain's CDR3 is CASSPDRGMREQYF. CDR3 sequence (DNA): TGTGCCAGCAGTCCCGACAGAGGAATGAGAGAGCAGTACTTC.

The V and J genes are TRBV19 and TRBJ1-2; D may be TRBD1 (5 bases). Germline loops: CDR1 LNHDA, CDR2 SQIVND (reference sequence). Deletions cut 5 bases from V and 4 bases from J, with 14 bases between. This CDR3 has 14 residues. In DNA form, the CDR3 reads TGTGCCAGTAGTGTTGATCAGGGTCGCTATGGCTACACCTTC. Protein sequence: CASSVDQGRYGYTF.

This clone was detected only once. The rearrangement links TRBV28 to TRBJ1-5, with a tentative D call TRBD1 (5 bases). CDR3 length equals 12 residues. Germline V gene data show CDR1 as MDHEN and CDR2 as SYDVKM. The ends were cut back, 6 bases at V and 4 bases at J, with 7 bases in the middle. The CDR3 region is CASSSGNQPQHF. CDR3 sequence (DNA): TGTGCCAGCAGCTCAGGGAATCAGCCCCAGCATTTT.

This chain connects TRBV2 to TRBJ2-7; 11 bases line up with TRBD2. V lost 6 bases and J lost 3; bases outside the gene matches: 7. Germline-derived CDR1 and CDR2 are SNHLY and FYNNEI. CDR3 length: 15 residues. CDR3 loop: CASSPTSGRSYEQYF. The CDR3 nucleotides read TGTGCCAGCAGCCCCACTAGCGGGAGAAGCTACGAGCAGTACTTC.

This sequence joins TRBV5-1 and TRBJ2-5, with 8 bases aligning to TRBD1. The V segment lost 5 bases and the J segment 1 base; nucleotides outside the gene matches: 4. CDR1 and CDR2 (germline): SGHRS, YFSETQ. CDR3 length equals 14 residues. In DNA, the CDR3 is TGCGCCAGCAGTTCGACAGGGGTCCAAGAGACCCAGTACTTC. Protein product: CASSSTGVQETQYF.

This clone was seen a single time. The rearrangement links TRBV28 to TRBJ1-1, with no clear D. CDR3 size: 15 residues. With 5 bases removed from V and 0 bases from J, the gap between germline ends came to 13 bases. The germline V gene encodes CDR1 MDHEN and CDR2 SYDVKM. The CDR3 sequence is CASSVRRAVNTEAFF. The CDR3 nucleotides are TGTGCCAGCAGTGTAAGGCGTGCGGTGAACACTGAAGCTTTCTTT.

The chain is built from TRBV19 and TRBJ2-1; a possible D gene is TRBD2 (5 bases). The CDR3 is made up of 17 amino acids. Germline lookup yields CDR1 LNHDA and CDR2 SQIVND (reference sequence). Trimming took 1 base from V and 3 from J, leaving 16 bases between them. The CDR3 nucleotides are TGTGCCAGTAGTATAGTAGGCCTAGCCCACGGCTACAATGAGCAGTTCTTC. Translation gives CASSIVGLAHGYNEQFF.

The rearrangement links TRBV7-2 to TRBJ2-7; 8 bases are shared with TRBD1. There are 15 residues in the CDR3. CDR1 is SGHTA, CDR2 FQGNSA, per germline. J was trimmed by 1 base and V by 6 bases; bases with no gene match: 8. The chain's CDR3 is CASRYTGGWSYEQYF. The CDR3 region has the DNA TGTGCCAGCAGGTATACAGGGGGTTGGTCCTACGAGCAGTACTTC. Looking up the rest from reference TRBV7-2 and TRBJ2-7 gives the full variable domain: GAGVSQSPSNKVTEKGKDVELRCDPISGHTALYWYRQSLGQGLEFLIYFQGNSAPDKSGLPSDRFSAERTGGSVSTLTIQRTQQEDSAVYLCASRYTGGWSYEQYFGPGTRLTVT.